The rows below give T cell receptor beta chains drawn from one sample of a study of blood T cell repertoires in COVID-19. Sequencing used immunoSEQ multiplex PCR; TCRdb keeps in-frame clones, though not all of them. The sample contains roughly 350,000 clones, approximately 90% of which appear only once. Sequencing used peripheral blood. Source of these receptors: a woman in her forties or fifties with active or convalescent COVID-19. CDR3s leave out the opening cysteine and the closing phenylalanine or tryptophan.

cdr3_length	v_call	j_call	cdr3_aa
12	TRBV6-5	TRBJ1-4	ASSTVSRSEKLF
12	TRBV7-2	TRBJ2-7	ASSLTGGTYEQY
12	TRBV27	TRBJ1-2	ASSYHSSNYGYT
12	TRBV3-1/TRBV3-2	TRBJ1-6	ASRGGTDNSPLH
12	TRBV10-3	TRBJ2-7	AISESGGPIEQY
13	TRBV11-2	TRBJ2-1	ASSLKRTVPNEQF
13	TRBV4-1	TRBJ2-7	ASSPSSGGAYEQY
12	TRBV27	TRBJ2-3	ASSPSTGRDTQY
12	TRBV11-2	TRBJ1-2	ASSFTGGAYGYT
13	TRBV3-1/TRBV3-2	TRBJ2-7	ASSPRDSLSYEQY
10	TRBV27	TRBJ1-2	ASSFRGDGYT
12	TRBV24-1	TRBJ2-3	ATSDVSSTDTQY
10	TRBV5-1	TRBJ2-7	ASSLGQGEQY
13	TRBV5-8	TRBJ2-3	ASRRKRGGTDTQY
13	TRBV18	TRBJ2-1	ASSPPSGSLHEQF
12	TRBV19	TRBJ2-3	ATHPKGAADTQY
12	TRBV29-1	TRBJ2-7	SVDELTGSGEQY
13	TRBV29-1	TRBJ1-2	SVEGVPDSLYGYT
13	TRBV6-4	TRBJ1-1	ASSPRAGLNTEAF
14	TRBV19	TRBJ1-1	ASTPNLWGSPTEAF
14	TRBV14	TRBJ1-2	ASSQDWIRGSNGYT
12	TRBV19	TRBJ1-2	ASRPNSPNYGYT
12	TRBV2	TRBJ1-4	ASSRDRESEKLF
12	TRBV7-9	TRBJ1-6	ASSLALLDSPLH
13	TRBV7-2	TRBJ1-1	ASSLRWGEDTEAF
11	TRBV27	TRBJ2-4	ASSTGGVNIQY
10	TRBV7-6	TRBJ1-1	ASSRGGTEAF
11	TRBV7-2	TRBJ2-5	ASSSGSRETQY
12	TRBV7-2	TRBJ1-5	ASSLRGGNQPQH
11	TRBV28	TRBJ2-7	ASSPTGVYEQY
13	TRBV6-5	TRBJ2-7	ASSYGRGEAYEQY
14	TRBV7-8	TRBJ2-7	ASSLEGRGHSYEQY
10	TRBV7-9	TRBJ1-1	ASSPFNTEAF
13	TRBV28	TRBJ1-2	ASSSAVTTNYGYT
13	TRBV2	TRBJ2-7	ASSSLAGGVYEQY
11	TRBV5-4	TRBJ1-4	ASSPGFNEKLF
13	TRBV6-5	TRBJ1-1	ASSYSGHLNTEAF
12	TRBV6-5	TRBJ2-1	ASRTGGPYNEQF
19	TRBV4-1	TRBJ2-2	ASSQNPVASGRLRGTGELF
18	TRBV9	TRBJ2-1	ASSPMPNPSDPSSYNEQF
13	TRBV4-2	TRBJ1-3	ASSQEMGPGNTIY
12	TRBV27	TRBJ1-2	ASSLRQGQSGYT
13	TRBV4-3	TRBJ2-1	ASSQEFGSNNEQF
14	TRBV7-8	TRBJ2-5	ASSFPNLAAKETQY
13	TRBV15	TRBJ1-1	ATSTTGTGYTEAF
12	TRBV12-5	TRBJ1-6	ASGLDSYNSPLH
13	TRBV5-8	TRBJ2-4	ASSREGTVLNIQY
17	TRBV4-2	TRBJ2-5	ASSRSEIWVAGDQETQY
11	TRBV6-6	TRBJ1-3	ASSPVSGNTIY
12	TRBV7-2	TRBJ2-1	ASSSRQGSNEQF
11	TRBV6-5	TRBJ2-7	ASFLRQGGEQY